A selection of T cell receptor beta chains follows, all from one sample in a study of somatic mutations in cytotoxic T cells in rheumatoid arthritis. Profiled with immunoSEQ multiplex PCR; TCRdb holds only in-frame clones, not every one. This sample has under 5,000 clones, with around 78% found just once. The specimen comprised CD8+ T cells sorted from blood, sampled at a follow-up visit. The receptors originated from a man between 35 and 55 years old with rheumatoid arthritis. The CDR3 runs from the conserved cysteine through the conserved F or W. The D gene is left open where the match is weak. For some rows the clone size is stated as once, few or many, or as a class when expanded; others skip it.

>TRBV10-3|TRBD2|TRBJ2-7|NA
CAIRPGLAGFYEQYF
TGTGCCATCAGACCGGGACTAGCGGGATTCTACGAGCAGTACTTC
>TRBV9|TRBD2|TRBJ2-7|NA
CASSVGNGRAEEQYF
TGTGCCAGCAGCGTAGGGAACGGGAGGGCCGAAGAGCAGTACTTC
>TRBV27|NA|TRBJ2-1|NA
CASSSDGLLSSYNEQFF
TGTGCCAGCAGTTCCGATGGACTTCTAAGCTCCTACAATGAGCAGTTCTTC
>TRBV27|NA|TRBJ1-5|NA
CASSLIGGYQPQHF
TGTGCCAGCAGTTTAATTGGGGGCTATCAGCCCCAGCATTTT
>TRBV9|TRBD2|TRBJ2-1|NA
CASSVSGSGGNEQFF
TGTGCCAGCAGCGTTTCTGGATCCGGGGGGAATGAGCAGTTCTTC
>TRBV29-1|TRBD2|TRBJ2-5|once
CSVDRLAGGGETQYF
TGCAGCGTTGACAGACTAGCGGGAGGTGGGGAGACCCAGTACTTC
>TRBV5-5|TRBD1|TRBJ2-6|NA
CASSLGQGWANVLTF
TGTGCCAGCAGCCTGGGACAGGGCTGGGCCAACGTCCTGACTTTC
>TRBV4-3|NA|TRBJ2-7|NA
CASSPQRTGSYEQYF
TGCGCCAGCAGCCCCCAACGCACAGGCTCCTACGAGCAGTACTTC
>TRBV6-6|NA|TRBJ2-5|NA
CASIGREKTQYF
TGTGCCAGCATCGGACGGGAGAAGACCCAGTACTTC
>TRBV10-3|NA|TRBJ2-2|NA
CAIRTNKDYLGTGELFF
TGTGCCATCAGGACAAACAAGGACTACCTTGGCACCGGGGAGCTGTTTTTT
>TRBV15|NA|TRBJ2-5|NA
CATSRDGGLETQYF
TGTGCCACCAGCAGAGATGGGGGGCTGGAGACCCAGTACTTC
>TRBV15|NA|TRBJ1-5|NA
CATSRVAPSNQPQHF
TGTGCCACCAGCAGAGTGGCACCCAGCAATCAGCCCCAGCATTTT
>TRBV18|TRBD1|TRBJ1-1|NA
CASSPRGQPLNTEAFF
TGTGCCAGCTCACCACGGGGACAGCCTCTGAACACTGAAGCTTTCTTT
>TRBV7-2|TRBD2|TRBJ2-4|NA
CASSSGTSGRRAKNIQYF
TGTGCCAGCAGCTCTGGGACTAGCGGGAGGAGAGCCAAAAACATTCAGTACTTC
>TRBV5-1|NA|TRBJ2-7|NA
CASSLATNLIYEQYF
TGCGCCAGCAGCTTGGCGACTAACCTTATCTACGAGCAGTACTTC
>TRBV9|NA|TRBJ2-7|once
CASSVEPKSYEQYF
TGTGCCAGCAGCGTAGAACCGAAATCCTACGAGCAGTACTTC
>TRBV6-1|TRBD1|TRBJ1-4|large
CASHLQGETEKLFF
TGTGCCAGCCACCTACAGGGGGAAACTGAAAAACTGTTTTTT
>TRBV9|NA|TRBJ1-2|NA
CASSVVRGEGRDYGYTF
TGTGCCAGCAGCGTAGTCCGTGGTGAGGGGCGTGACTATGGCTACACCTTC
>TRBV27|TRBD2|TRBJ2-2|NA
CASSLMAGGHSGELFF
TGTGCCAGCAGTTTAATGGCGGGAGGGCATAGCGGGGAGCTGTTTTTT
>TRBV4-2|NA|TRBJ2-3|NA
CASSQKDTQYF
TGTGCCAGCAGCCAGAAAGATACGCAGTATTTT
>TRBV4-3|NA|TRBJ2-7|NA
CASSQDRGTGYEQYF
TGCGCCAGCAGCCAAGATCGTGGGACCGGCTACGAGCAGTACTTC
>TRBV4-1|NA|TRBJ2-7|NA
CASSQDERGDEQYF
TGCGCCAGCAGCCAAGATGAGAGGGGTGACGAGCAGTACTTC
>TRBV2|NA|TRBJ2-1|NA
CASSVADPPGNEQFF
TGTGCCAGCAGCGTAGCGGACCCCCCGGGGAATGAGCAGTTCTTC
>TRBV5-4|TRBD1|TRBJ2-2|NA
CASSLPGQGPGELFF
TGTGCCAGCAGCCTTCCGGGACAGGGTCCCGGGGAGCTGTTTTTT
>TRBV7-3|NA|TRBJ2-7|NA
CASSPRDTSYEQYF
TGTGCCAGCAGCCCCCGGGACACCTCCTACGAGCAGTACTTC
>TRBV6-1|NA|TRBJ2-1|NA
CASRSGQVDYNEQFF
TGTGCCAGCAGATCGGGGCAAGTTGACTACAATGAGCAGTTCTTC
>TRBV7-8|TRBD2|TRBJ2-1|NA
CASSDNVGGRAGEQFF
TGTGCCAGCAGCGACAACGTCGGTGGGAGGGCTGGTGAGCAGTTCTTC
>TRBV13|NA|TRBJ2-7|NA
CASSLRLVGAYEQYF
TGTGCCAGCAGCTTACGACTAGTCGGGGCCTACGAGCAGTACTTC
>TRBV7-9|TRBD2|TRBJ2-2|NA
CASSLDRVAGGRTGELFF
TGTGCCAGCAGCTTAGACCGAGTAGCGGGAGGTCGGACCGGGGAGCTGTTTTTT
>TRBV12-5|TRBD2|TRBJ2-5|NA
CASGAGLAGGRETQYF
TGTGCTAGTGGTGCGGGACTAGCGGGAGGGCGAGAGACCCAGTACTTC
>TRBV10-3|NA|TRBJ2-7|few
CAISDSRSGPSGEQYF
TGTGCCATCAGTGACTCAAGAAGCGGACCCTCGGGGGAGCAGTACTTC
>TRBV5-1|NA|TRBJ1-5|NA
CASSLEGGYSNQPQHF
TGCGCCAGCAGCTTGGAGGGGGGTTATAGCAATCAGCCCCAGCATTTT
>TRBV27|NA|TRBJ2-1|NA
CASSLGPFTEQFF
TGTGCCAGCAGTTTAGGGCCGTTCACTGAGCAGTTCTTC
>TRBV4-1|TRBD1|TRBJ1-2|NA
CASSQEPHGTANYGYTF
TGCGCCAGCAGCCAAGAGCCCCATGGGACAGCTAACTATGGCTACACCTTC
>TRBV4-1|NA|TRBJ2-1|NA
CASSQRGRETYNEQFF
TGCGCCAGCAGCCAACGGGGGCGGGAGACCTACAATGAGCAGTTCTTC
>TRBV6-6|NA|TRBJ1-5|NA
CASSYGVVQPQHF
TGTGCCAGCAGTTACGGGGTGGTTCAGCCCCAGCATTTT
>TRBV10-3|NA|TRBJ2-7|once
CAISESGGSYEQYF
TGTGCCATCAGTGAGTCCGGGGGTTCCTACGAGCAGTACTTC
>TRBV4-2|NA|TRBJ2-6|large
CASSQGRGSGANVLTF
TGTGCCAGCAGCCAAGGTCGGGGCTCAGGGGCCAACGTCCTGACTTTC